The 13 T cell receptor beta chains below come from one sample, sequenced in a study of T cell responses to AZD1222 COVID-19 vaccine. The table came from immunoSEQ multiplex PCR; TCRdb's copy has only in-frame clones and leaves some out. The table lists some 120,000 clones, around 84% of them singletons. Sample: peripheral blood, taken 28 days after the second AZD1222 dose. These receptors all come from an adult who received the AZD1222 COVID-19 vaccine.

The V gene is TRBV19, the J gene TRBJ1-6; TRBD1 might be the D (5 bases). Trimming took 1 base from V and 5 from J, leaving 6 bases between them. CDR3 length: 14 residues. Germline V gene lookup returns CDR1 LNHDA and CDR2 SQIVND (reference sequence). CDR3 DNA sequence: TGTGCCAGTAGTATAGGACAGAATAATTCACCCCTCCACTTT. This gives the protein CASSIGQNNSPLHF. Full variable domain (missing parts from reference TRBV19 and TRBJ1-6): DGGITQSPKYLFRKEGQNVTLSCEQNLNHDAMYWYRQDPGQGLRLIYYSQIVNDFQKGDIAEGYSVSREKKESFPLTVTSAQKNPTAFYLCASSIGQNNSPLHFGNGTRLTVT.

A remark on this clone: This sample includes further DNA sequences coding for the same CDR3. This chain uses TRBV19 with TRBJ2-5, with 8 bases lining up with TRBD2. The V gene end was trimmed by 6 bases and the J gene end by 4 bases; junction bases not matched to a gene: 1. Looked up from germline, CDR1 is LNHDA and CDR2 is SQIVND (reference sequence). The CDR3 has 12 residues. Here the CDR3 reads CASRLAGETQYF. The CDR3 coding sequence is TGTGCCAGTAGGCTAGCGGGAGAGACCCAGTACTTC.

The rearrangement joins TRBV4-3 to TRBJ2-2, with 8 bases matching TRBD2. The CDR3 has 14 amino acids. Germline V CDR1 and CDR2: LGHNA, YSLEER. V shed 6 bases and J 7 bases; nucleotides not matched to a gene: 7. The CDR3 region is CASRRAGDNGELFF. The CDR3 DNA reads TGCGCCAGCAGGAGAGCGGGGGATAACGGGGAGCTGTTTTTT.

The chain uses TRBV11-2 and TRBJ1-6, with TRBD1 identical over 7 bases. Germline assignment: CDR1 SGHAT and CDR2 FQNNGV. This CDR3 comprises 15 residues. The junction had 9 bases not matched to a gene; V was cut back by 5 bases and J by 8 bases. In DNA form, the CDR3 reads TGTGCCAGCAGCCCCCAAGACAGGGCAGATTCACCCCTCCACTTT. It specifies CASSPQDRADSPLHF.

The rearrangement joins TRBV23-1 to TRBJ1-1; D not resolved. Being an ORF, TRBV23-1 has a function that is uncertain. The CDR3 is 14 residues long. V lost 2 bases and J 4 bases, leaving 11 bases between the germline ends. CDR3: CASSQKRMGTEAFF. The CDR3 nucleotides read TGCGCCAGCAGTCAAAAAAGAATGGGCACTGAAGCTTTCTTT.

The V call is TRBV5-1, the J call TRBJ1-3; 12 bases are a match to TRBD1. J gave up 6 bases and V 4 bases, and 2 bases lay outside the gene matches. Germline CDR1 SGHRS, CDR2 YFSETQ. CDR3 length: 14 amino acids. In DNA form, the CDR3 reads TGCGCCAGCAGCCAGGGACAGGGGGCAAACACCATATATTTT. This codes for CASSQGQGANTIYF.

The V gene is TRBV19, the J gene TRBJ1-2, with TRBD1 as a possible D gene (6 bases). Germline loops: CDR1 LNHDA, CDR2 SQIVND (reference sequence). The CDR3 contains 14 residues. Trimming took 5 bases from V and 5 from J, leaving 15 bases between them. The CDR3 region has the DNA TGTGCCAGTAGTCCACAGGGCAGGTTTTATGGCTACACCTTC. Residues: CASSPQGRFYGYTF.

This chain connects TRBV5-5 to TRBJ2-5; D gene uncertain. CDR3 length: 14 residues. CDR1 is SGHKS and CDR2 is YYEKEE in the germline V gene (reference sequence). The V end was cut by 6 bases, the J end by 1 base, with 13 bases between. This CDR3 reads CASIPGGVQETQYF. The CDR3 DNA reads as TGTGCCAGCATCCCCGGCGGAGTCCAAGAGACCCAGTACTTC.

V gene TRBV27 combines with J gene TRBJ1-1; 10 positions agree with TRBD1. The CDR3 runs to 14 residues. V was pared by 4 bases and J by 3 bases, with 2 bases of the junction left unmatched. Germline CDR1 MNHEY, CDR2 SMNVEV (reference sequence). CDR3 sequence reads: CASSSTGGDTEAFF. CDR3 coding DNA: TGTGCCAGCAGTTCGACAGGGGGCGACACTGAAGCTTTCTTT.

The chain couples TRBV5-1 to TRBJ2-3, with D possibly matching TRBD2 (5 bases). The CDR3 extends over 16 amino acids. Germline CDR1 and CDR2: SGHRS and YFSETQ. The V end lost 4 bases, the J end lost 1 base, and 16 bases lay between the germline ends. This CDR3 is CASSRPDSLGTDTQYF. CDR3 in DNA: TGCGCCAGCAGCCGGCCGGACTCCCTTGGCACAGATACGCAGTATTTT.

The chain employs TRBV18 and TRBJ1-4, with a possible D match to TRBD1 (5 bases). V lost 2 bases and J lost 8, with 9 bases in between. CDR1 and CDR2 (germline): KGHSH, LQKENI. This CDR3 has 13 amino acids. CDR3 sequence reads: CASSPIRGEKLFF. For the CDR3, the DNA is TGTGCCAGCTCACCAATAAGGGGCGAAAAACTGTTTTTT.

The chain carries TRBV5-1 and TRBJ1-1, with no clear D. The V gene's germline CDR1 is SGHRS and CDR2 YFSETQ. There are 15 residues in the CDR3. V was shortened by 0 bases and J by 1 base, with 10 bases between the two germline ends. CDR3: CASSLEAPGNTEAFF. For the CDR3, the DNA is TGCGCCAGCAGCTTGGAGGCCCCCGGGAACACTGAAGCTTTCTTT.

The CDR3 coding sequence is TGTGCCAGCAGTTTGGCCGGCCGCGCTGGCTACACCTTC. Translating it yields CASSLAGRAGYTF. The rearrangement links TRBV12-3 or TRBV12-4 to TRBJ1-2; D ambiguous. V lost 3 bases, J lost 7 bases, and 12 bases lay in between. The CDR3 is made up of 13 amino acids.